This TCR beta chain comes out of a study of OX40 agonist ivuxolimab in advanced cancers. Study overall: Dose-escalation patients had hepatocellular carcinoma, melanoma, renal cell or head and neck cancer. Checkpoint inhibitors had been given previously to roughly 40% of patients.

The CDR3 covers 14 residues. CDR1 SGHTA and CDR2 FQGNSA come from the germline V gene. V lost 5 bases and J 5 bases, leaving 13 bases between the germline ends. Overall study findings and caveats: Researchers report that CD8+ T cells had, on average, more expanded clones than CD4+.

Assay used: immunoSEQ multiplex PCR; TCRdb lists only in-frame clones, some missing. The sample holds over 30,000 clones, roughly 80% seen once. With regard to this clone: Its antigen is not known.

The chain combines TRBV7-2 with TRBJ2-4, with D perhaps assigned TRBD1 or TRBD2 (7 bases each). The sequencing used CD4+ or CD8+ T cells sorted from blood, collected in a trial of the OX40 agonist ivuxolimab. The source is an adult with an advanced solid tumor such as melanoma, head and neck, liver or kidney cancer. CDR3 amino acids: CASSPTGRENIQYF. The CDR3 nucleotides are TGTGCCAGCAGCCCGACAGGGAGGGAAAACATTCAGTACTTC. Using reference TRBV7-2 and TRBJ2-4 for the parts outside the CDR3, the full variable domain is GAGVSQSPSNKVTEKGKDVELRCDPISGHTALYWYRQSLGQGLEFLIYFQGNSAPDKSGLPSDRFSAERTGGSVSTLTIQRTQQEDSAVYLCASSPTGRENIQYFGAGTRLSVL.